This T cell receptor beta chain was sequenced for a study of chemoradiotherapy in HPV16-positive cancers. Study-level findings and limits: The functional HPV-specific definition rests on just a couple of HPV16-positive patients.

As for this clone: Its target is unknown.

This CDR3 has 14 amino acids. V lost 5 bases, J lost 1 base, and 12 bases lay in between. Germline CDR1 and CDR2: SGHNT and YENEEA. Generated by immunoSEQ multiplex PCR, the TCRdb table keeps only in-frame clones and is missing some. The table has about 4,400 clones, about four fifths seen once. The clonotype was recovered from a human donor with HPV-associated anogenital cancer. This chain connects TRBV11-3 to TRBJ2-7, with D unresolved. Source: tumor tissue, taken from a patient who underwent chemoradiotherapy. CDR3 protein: CASSAAYTSYEQYF. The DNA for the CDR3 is TGTGCCAGCAGCGCCGCCTATACATCCTACGAGCAGTACTTC.